The rows below give T cell receptor beta chains drawn from one sample of a study of blood T cell repertoires in COVID-19. TCRdb's table, derived via immunoSEQ multiplex PCR, lists solely in-frame clones and lacks some. Of about 160,000 clones listed, 83% are singletons. Sequences were obtained from PBMCs or T cells enriched from blood (not recorded which). These receptors came from a woman in her forties or fifties in a cohort exposed to, infected with or recovered from COVID-19 (not recorded which). Both conserved end residues are trimmed from each CDR3. D genes are given only for firm matches.

j_gene	v_gene	d_gene	CDR3aa
TRBJ1-1	TRBV4-1	.	ASSQERGDREAF
TRBJ2-5	TRBV10-1	TRBD1	ATQRGLGETQY
TRBJ2-1	TRBV5-1	.	ASSLNAYNEQF
TRBJ2-7	TRBV6-2/TRBV6-3	.	ASSYTGLQPYEQY
TRBJ1-6	TRBV7-2	.	ASSLGEGFRSPLH
TRBJ1-1	TRBV29-1	.	SVVDIYNTEAF
TRBJ2-1	TRBV15	TRBD1	ATSRGAGGARNEQF
TRBJ1-1	TRBV28	.	ASTSNTEAF
TRBJ2-5	TRBV3-1/TRBV3-2	TRBD1	ASSLPGTGKETQY
TRBJ2-3	TRBV20-1	.	SASRGATDTQY
TRBJ1-3	TRBV19	.	ASSITYSGNTIY
TRBJ1-5	TRBV12-5	.	ASGLLRRRSNQPQH
TRBJ2-5	TRBV2	.	ASSQDPEPREETQY
TRBJ1-5	TRBV28	TRBD1	ASRRIYRGRDNQPQH
TRBJ2-1	TRBV28	TRBD2	ASPPSGAHNEQF
TRBJ2-1	TRBV19	.	ASSIRRDSDEQF
TRBJ2-1	TRBV7-3	TRBD2	ASSLNPLAGGLNEQF
TRBJ1-2	TRBV19	TRBD1	ASSTTGNYGYT
TRBJ1-2	TRBV10-3	.	AISDSTGTYGYT
TRBJ2-3	TRBV18	.	ASSRVADTQY
TRBJ2-7	TRBV10-3	TRBD1	AISGTARGSNLGYEQY
TRBJ2-1	TRBV5-6	TRBD1	ASSFDRGRQGWNEQF
TRBJ2-3	TRBV28	.	ASSSPTAGSTDTQY
TRBJ1-2	TRBV28	.	ASGQHYGYT
TRBJ1-5	TRBV2	.	ATSNLQGLNQPQH
TRBJ1-5	TRBV19	.	ASSTTYQEAQH
TRBJ2-3	TRBV18	.	ASSPLQDTQY
TRBJ1-6	TRBV6-9	.	ASSYSWGPDNSPLH
TRBJ2-7	TRBV18	TRBD1	ASSDRGQGAREQY
TRBJ2-5	TRBV5-5	.	ASSFGVQETQY
TRBJ2-3	TRBV11-3	TRBD2	ASSFSGRAGTDTQY
TRBJ1-1	TRBV3-1/TRBV3-2	.	ASSQDLESSEAF
TRBJ1-2	TRBV19	.	ASSMPFGYGYT
TRBJ2-2	TRBV9	TRBD2	ASKPQGLAGEQNTGELF
TRBJ1-5	TRBV10-3	TRBD1	AISEVQGIQPQH
TRBJ1-2	TRBV28	.	ASSYPDRSLRGYT